The rows below give T cell receptor beta chains drawn from one sample of a study of T cell responses to AZD1222 COVID-19 vaccine. Assay used: immunoSEQ multiplex PCR; TCRdb lists only in-frame clones, some missing. There are fewer than 200,000 clones in the sample; 75% to 90% occur only once, and more than 3.5% lies in the top ten. The specimen was peripheral blood, collected 28 days after the second dose of the MenACWY control vaccine. These receptors were collected from an adult who received the MenACWY meningococcal vaccine as a control. Each CDR3 is given with its conserved first and last residue. Fields, in order: CDR3 DNA, CDR3 protein, V gene, J gene, D gene, clone size. A D gene is named only where the DNA matches it firmly. Some rows mark clone size as missing; the rest say once, few, many or name a class of expanded clone.

DNA: TGTGCCAGCAGCTTCGTGGCCTCCAGGGAGGTCACTGAAGCTTTCTTT
CDR3: CASSFVASREVTEAFF
V: TRBV7-2
J: TRBJ1-1
D: -
size: -

DNA: TGTGCCAGCAGTTACCTGACAGGGGACTATGGCTACACCTTC
CDR3: CASSYLTGDYGYTF
V: TRBV6-5
J: TRBJ1-2
D: TRBD1
size: -

DNA: TGTGCCAGCAGTTACGGGGGTAGTAATCAGCCCCAGCATTTT
CDR3: CASSYGGSNQPQHF
V: TRBV6-6
J: TRBJ1-5
D: -
size: -

DNA: TGTGCCACCCGGGATTTCTCTGGAAACACCATATATTTT
CDR3: CATRDFSGNTIYF
V: TRBV15
J: TRBJ1-3
D: -
size: -

DNA: TGCAGCGTTGAAGATTATAAGGGACCAGCCCCGTTCTTC
CDR3: CSVEDYKGPAPFF
V: TRBV29-1
J: TRBJ2-1
D: -
size: once

DNA: TGTGCCAGCAGCGAAGGGGATGGCACCGGGGAGCTGTTTTTT
CDR3: CASSEGDGTGELFF
V: TRBV7-2
J: TRBJ2-2
D: -
size: -

DNA: TGTGCCTGGACGATTTCTGAAAAACTGTTTTTT
CDR3: CAWTISEKLFF
V: TRBV30
J: TRBJ1-4
D: -
size: -

DNA: TGTGCCAGCAGCTTTAGCGGGAGGGGAGATACGCAGTATTTT
CDR3: CASSFSGRGDTQYF
V: TRBV5-6
J: TRBJ2-3
D: TRBD2
size: -

DNA: TGTGCCAGCAGTTTGCGGGATACGGTCGGCTACACCTTC
CDR3: CASSLRDTVGYTF
V: TRBV28
J: TRBJ1-2
D: -
size: -

DNA: TGTGCCAGCACCAAGTTGGGGTCCGGGATCTATGGCTACACCTTC
CDR3: CASTKLGSGIYGYTF
V: TRBV27
J: TRBJ1-2
D: -
size: -

DNA: TGTGCCAGCTCACCTGTGTGGGCCTCCTACAATGAGCAGTTCTTC
CDR3: CASSPVWASYNEQFF
V: TRBV18
J: TRBJ2-1
D: -
size: -

DNA: TGTGCCAGCAGTTCTACGGGCGACACCCTCCACTTT
CDR3: CASSSTGDTLHF
V: TRBV27
J: TRBJ1-6
D: -
size: -

DNA: TGTGCCAGCAGGGCGGGAGGCTCTGGAAACACCATATATTTT
CDR3: CASRAGGSGNTIYF
V: TRBV6-5
J: TRBJ1-3
D: -
size: -

DNA: TGTGCCAGCAGCTTAGGACCCATGACCGGGGAGCTGTTTTTT
CDR3: CASSLGPMTGELFF
V: TRBV7-6
J: TRBJ2-2
D: -
size: once

DNA: TGTGCCAGCAGCCCGACCGGGACGCCCACCGGGGAGCTGTTTTTT
CDR3: CASSPTGTPTGELFF
V: TRBV9
J: TRBJ2-2
D: -
size: -

DNA: TGCGCCAGCAGCCAAGGGCTAGCGGGACCCTACGAGCAGTACTTC
CDR3: CASSQGLAGPYEQYF
V: TRBV4-1
J: TRBJ2-7
D: TRBD2
size: -

DNA: TGTGCCAGCAGGACTCACTCTCCCACAGATACGCAGTATTTT
CDR3: CASRTHSPTDTQYF
V: TRBV2
J: TRBJ2-3
D: -
size: -

DNA: TGTGCCATCAGTGCCCTACAGGGAACTAACTATGGCTACACCTTC
CDR3: CAISALQGTNYGYTF
V: TRBV10-3
J: TRBJ1-2
D: -
size: -

DNA: TGTGCCAGCAGCTCGATTCTAGCGGGAGCCGCCTACGAGCAGTACTTC
CDR3: CASSSILAGAAYEQYF
V: TRBV11-2
J: TRBJ2-7
D: TRBD2
size: -

DNA: TGTGCCACCAGCAGACGTAGCGGGAGAAATAATGAGCAGTTCTTC
CDR3: CATSRRSGRNNEQFF
V: TRBV15
J: TRBJ2-1
D: TRBD2
size: -

DNA: TGTGCCAGCGCAGTCCGGAAGGGTGGCTACACCTTC
CDR3: CASAVRKGGYTF
V: TRBV28
J: TRBJ1-2
D: -
size: -

DNA: TGTGCCAGCAGCCAGCAGGGGTTCTCCTACAATGAGCAGTTCTTC
CDR3: CASSQQGFSYNEQFF
V: TRBV5-8
J: TRBJ2-1
D: -
size: -

DNA: TGTGCCAGCAGCTTACAGTTTAGCACAGATACGCAGTATTTT
CDR3: CASSLQFSTDTQYF
V: TRBV7-3
J: TRBJ2-3
D: -
size: -

DNA: TGTGCCAGCAGCTTAGCCAGCGGGAGGAGCGAGACCCAGTACTTC
CDR3: CASSLASGRSETQYF
V: TRBV7-8
J: TRBJ2-5
D: TRBD2
size: -

DNA: TGTGCCAGCAGCATCTTGACAGAGAACACTGAAGCTTTCTTT
CDR3: CASSILTENTEAFF
V: TRBV11-1
J: TRBJ1-1
D: -
size: few

DNA: TGTGCCAGCAGTTTATTGTACGAGCAGTACTTC
CDR3: CASSLLYEQYF
V: TRBV12-3/TRBV12-4
J: TRBJ2-7
D: -
size: -

DNA: TGTGCCAGCAGTTACTCTCCGGACTCCTACGAGCAGTACTTC
CDR3: CASSYSPDSYEQYF
V: TRBV6-5
J: TRBJ2-7
D: -
size: -

DNA: TGTGCCACCAGTGATTTTCGTATAGGGCATGGCTACACCTTC
CDR3: CATSDFRIGHGYTF
V: TRBV24-1
J: TRBJ1-2
D: -
size: -

DNA: TGTGCCAGTAGACTAGCGGGAGGGTACGAGCAGTACTTC
CDR3: CASRLAGGYEQYF
V: TRBV19
J: TRBJ2-7
D: TRBD2
size: few

DNA: TGCAGCGTTGTGGTAGCGGGGAGGTACGAGCAGTACTTC
CDR3: CSVVVAGRYEQYF
V: TRBV29-1
J: TRBJ2-7
D: TRBD2
size: -

DNA: TGTGCCAGCAGCTTGAGGCCACTCTCCTACAATGAGCAGTTCTTC
CDR3: CASSLRPLSYNEQFF
V: TRBV5-4
J: TRBJ2-1
D: -
size: -

DNA: TGTGCCAGCAGCTTATCCAGCCTCACTGAAGCTTTCTTT
CDR3: CASSLSSLTEAFF
V: TRBV5-8
J: TRBJ1-1
D: -
size: -

DNA: TGTGCCAGCAGTAGGCAGCTGAACACTGAAGCTTTCTTT
CDR3: CASSRQLNTEAFF
V: TRBV5-6
J: TRBJ1-1
D: -
size: -

DNA: TGTGCCAGCAGCTTACAAGGGACTGGGGCTGCAGATACGCAGTATTTT
CDR3: CASSLQGTGAADTQYF
V: TRBV7-2
J: TRBJ2-3
D: -
size: -

DNA: TGCGCCAGCAGCTTGGTACGGGCCTTGAACACTGAAGCTTTCTTT
CDR3: CASSLVRALNTEAFF
V: TRBV5-1
J: TRBJ1-1
D: -
size: -

DNA: TGTGCCAGCAGCCAAGAGACTAGCGGGAACTACAATGAGCAGTTCTTC
CDR3: CASSQETSGNYNEQFF
V: TRBV4-2
J: TRBJ2-1
D: TRBD2
size: once

DNA: TGTGCCAGCAGCGGATTCGAGGAAAAACTGTTTTTT
CDR3: CASSGFEEKLFF
V: TRBV27
J: TRBJ1-4
D: -
size: -

DNA: TGTGCCAGCAGTCCGACGACAGACTCTAATGAAAAACTGTTTTTT
CDR3: CASSPTTDSNEKLFF
V: TRBV28
J: TRBJ1-4
D: -
size: -

DNA: TGTGCCAGCAGTAAGGACAGGGGTATTGGCTACACCTTC
CDR3: CASSKDRGIGYTF
V: TRBV28
J: TRBJ1-2
D: TRBD1
size: -

DNA: TGTGCCAGCAGCCAAGGGTCTTCGGCAGGGTCCTATGGCTACACCTTC
CDR3: CASSQGSSAGSYGYTF
V: TRBV3-1/TRBV3-2
J: TRBJ1-2
D: -
size: few

DNA: TGTGCCAGCAGGGGACACCTCTCCTACAATGAGCAGTTCTTC
CDR3: CASRGHLSYNEQFF
V: TRBV28
J: TRBJ2-1
D: -
size: -

DNA: TGTGCCAGCAGCCTTTGGGGTAGCGGGATTGGAGATACGCAGTATTTT
CDR3: CASSLWGSGIGDTQYF
V: TRBV11-3
J: TRBJ2-3
D: TRBD2
size: -

DNA: TGTGCCTGGATTGGGCCGAGCACTGAAGCTTTCTTT
CDR3: CAWIGPSTEAFF
V: TRBV30
J: TRBJ1-1
D: -
size: -

DNA: TGCGCCAGCAGTGAGAGACTCGATCAGCCCCAGCATTTT
CDR3: CASSERLDQPQHF
V: TRBV10-1
J: TRBJ1-5
D: -
size: -

DNA: TGTGCCAGCAGAGCTCCAGCCCAAGAGACCCAGTACTTC
CDR3: CASRAPAQETQYF
V: TRBV6-5
J: TRBJ2-5
D: -
size: -

DNA: TGTGCCACGAAGGGACTAGCGGGAGTCGGCGATACGCAGTATTTT
CDR3: CATKGLAGVGDTQYF
V: TRBV15
J: TRBJ2-3
D: TRBD2
size: -

DNA: TGTGCCAGTAGTTCTGGAAACACCATATATTTT
CDR3: CASSSGNTIYF
V: TRBV19
J: TRBJ1-3
D: -
size: -

DNA: TGTGCCAGTAGTTCAAGCGGGATTGAGCAGTTCTTC
CDR3: CASSSSGIEQFF
V: TRBV19
J: TRBJ2-1
D: TRBD2
size: -

DNA: TGCGCCAGCAGTCACCGGGGCTACTCCTACAATGAGCAGTTCTTC
CDR3: CASSHRGYSYNEQFF
V: TRBV23-1
J: TRBJ2-1
D: -
size: -